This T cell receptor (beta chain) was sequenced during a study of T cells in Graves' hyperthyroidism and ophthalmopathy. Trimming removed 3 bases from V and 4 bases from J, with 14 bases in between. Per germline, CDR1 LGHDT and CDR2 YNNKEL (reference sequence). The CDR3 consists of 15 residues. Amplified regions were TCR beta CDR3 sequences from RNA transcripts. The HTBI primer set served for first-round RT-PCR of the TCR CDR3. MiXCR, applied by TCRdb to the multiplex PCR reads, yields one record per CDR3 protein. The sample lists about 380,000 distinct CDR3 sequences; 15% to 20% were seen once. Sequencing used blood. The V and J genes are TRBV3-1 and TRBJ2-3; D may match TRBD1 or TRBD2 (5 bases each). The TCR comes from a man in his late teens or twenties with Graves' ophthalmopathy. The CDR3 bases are TGTGCCAGCAGCCACGGGGCGCAGGATGCAGATACGCAGTATTTT. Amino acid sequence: CASSHGAQDADTQYF.